Sequencing of this TCR beta chain was carried out in a study of beta chain features in type 1 diabetes. Study-level findings and limits: Shorter templates might be favored by PCR, equally in patients and controls. Shorter TCRB CDR3s, moderately but significantly so, were found in Type 1 diabetes patients in all four CD4+ subsets. Lower insertion and higher deletion counts appeared at VDJ junctions in type 1 diabetes patients.

Details on this clone: Its antigen is not identified.

Every isolated RNA sample was fully reverse transcribed, so sequencing captured expressed TCRB transcripts. TCRdb's table, derived via immunoSEQ multiplex PCR, lists solely in-frame clones and lacks some. The sample lists tens of thousands of clones; 35% to 50% were seen once. Donors underwent one heparinised blood draw, 95 to 150 mL on average. It was via CD45RO/CCR7/CD25/CD127/CD95/CD27 that CD4+ naive, central memory, regulatory and stem cell-like memory cells were sorted. Trimming removed 1 base at V and 9 bases at J, with 19 bases between. CDR1 is LNHDA and CDR2 is SQIVND in the germline V gene (reference sequence). This CDR3 has 16 residues.

Sequencing input: Tregs from blood. The V call is TRBV19, the J call TRBJ2-1; D is ambiguous. This clonotype originated in a man aged 30 to 39 with type 1 diabetes. The CDR3 nucleotides read TGTGCCAGTAGTATAGGGATTAGAAACCCGGGTACTGAGCAGTTCTTC. This codes for CASSIGIRNPGTEQFF.